The 31 T cell receptor beta chains below come from one sample, sequenced in a study of cytomegalovirus exposure and HLA in healthy donors. The primer mix had 60 Vbeta and 13 Jbeta primers. Profiling relied on immunoSEQ multiplex PCR, and the TCRdb table lists in-frame clones only, not all of them. The repertoire consists of some 120,000 clones, with 80% occurring once and the leading ten covering 1%. The sample was PBMCs. The source of these receptors is a man aged 40-55 years in good health and CMV-seronegative.

V and J are TRBV11-2 and TRBJ2-1; 7 bases match TRBD2. The CDR3 spans 15 residues. Germline V CDR1 and CDR2: SGHAT, FQNNGV. V lost 5 bases to trimming and J lost 7 bases; unmatched junction nucleotides: 11. The CDR3 DNA reads TGTGCCAGCAGCCTGAGACTAGCAGCGGGAAATGAGCAGTTCTTC. Protein product: CASSLRLAAGNEQFF.

V is TRBV5-1 and J is TRBJ2-1; D unclear. V was trimmed by 0 bases and J by 6 bases, leaving 7 bases between them. Looked up from germline, CDR1 is SGHRS and CDR2 is YFSETQ. The CDR3 totals 13 residues. The chain's CDR3 is CASSLGVANEQFF. The CDR3 bases are TGCGCCAGCAGCTTGGGGGTAGCCAATGAGCAGTTCTTC.

The chain is built from TRBV25-1 and TRBJ2-2; 7 bases are shared with TRBD1. Germline V CDR1 and CDR2: MGHDK, SYGVNS. V gave up 7 bases and J gave up 1 base; unmatched junction bases: 9. The CDR3 length is 16 residues. This CDR3 is CASTSTGMGNTGELFF. As DNA, the CDR3 is TGTGCCAGCACTTCGACAGGGATGGGGAACACCGGGGAGCTGTTTTTT.

This rearrangement joins TRBV27 to TRBJ2-2; the match to TRBD2 covers 7 bases. There are 15 residues in the CDR3. V shed 7 bases, J shed 2 bases, and the junction held 7 bases outside the gene matches. The germline CDR1 and CDR2 sequences are MNHEY and SMNVEV (reference sequence). CDR3 amino acids: CASTDTSDNTGELFF. The CDR3 region has the DNA TGTGCCAGCACCGATACTAGCGACAACACCGGGGAGCTGTTTTTT.

The rearrangement links TRBV28 to TRBJ2-1, with no clear D. CDR3 length: 15 residues. Per germline, CDR1 MDHEN and CDR2 SYDVKM. Trimming pared 4 bases from V and 2 bases from J, leaving 12 bases between. The CDR3 loop reads CASSSPARAYNEQFF. CDR3 coding DNA: TGTGCCAGCAGTTCCCCTGCGCGTGCCTACAATGAGCAGTTCTTC. Variable domain in full (rest from reference TRBV28 and TRBJ2-1): DVKVTQSSRYLVKRTGEKVFLECVQDMDHENMFWYRQDPGLGLRLIYFSYDVKMKEKGDIPEGYSVSREKKERFSLILESASTNQTSMYLCASSSPARAYNEQFFGPGTRLTVL.

The J gene is TRBJ2-7, the V gene TRBV28, with D possibly matching TRBD1 (5 bases). Trimming left V 6 bases short and J 4 bases short, with 16 bases between. The CDR3 runs to 14 residues. CDR1 and CDR2 from the germline V gene are MDHEN and SYDVKM. The CDR3 here is CASRHRQGGYEQYF. The CDR3 DNA reads TGTGCCAGCAGACATCGGCAGGGTGGGTACGAGCAGTACTTC.

This chain links TRBV25-1 with TRBJ2-2; D may be TRBD1 (5 bases). V was shortened by 3 bases and J by 5 bases, with 13 bases between the two germline ends. Germline CDR1 and CDR2: MGHDK and SYGVNS. The length of the CDR3 is 15 residues. CDR3 sequence (DNA): TGTGCCAGCAGTGATGACAGCTGGCCTACCGGGGAGCTGTTTTTT. Translating it yields CASSDDSWPTGELFF.

The chain has TRBV28 and TRBJ1-5; TRBD1 aligns across 9 bases. Trimming cost V 7 bases and J 6 bases; bases outside gene matches: 10. The CDR3 has 15 amino acids. Germline V gives CDR1 MDHEN, CDR2 SYDVKM. This CDR3 reads CASILMTGGGQPQHF. In nucleotides, the CDR3 is TGTGCCAGCATCCTTATGACAGGGGGGGGTCAGCCCCAGCATTTT.

The chain recombines TRBV14 with TRBJ2-1; the match to TRBD2 covers 9 bases. The CDR3 length is 17 residues. Germline CDR1 is SGHDN and CDR2 is FVKESK. The ends lost 4 bases at V and 0 bases at J; junction bases unmatched: 7. The CDR3 region is CASSLTSGSSSYNEQFF. The CDR3 bases are TGTGCCAGCAGCCTTACTAGCGGGTCTAGCTCCTACAATGAGCAGTTCTTC.

The chain employs TRBV2 and TRBJ1-4; D is possibly TRBD1 (5 bases). The V end lost 2 bases, the J end lost 13 bases, and 14 bases lay between the germline ends. CDR1 is SNHLY and CDR2 is FYNNEI in the germline V gene. The CDR3 contains 13 residues. DNA of the CDR3: TGTGCCAGCAGTGAATCCCAGGGTATTGGACTGTTTTTT. This encodes CASSESQGIGLFF.

The chain has TRBV5-4 and TRBJ1-1; D is undetermined. Trimming pared 1 base from V and 5 bases from J, leaving 9 bases between. CDR1 and CDR2 from the germline V gene are SGHNT and YYREEE (reference sequence). This CDR3 comprises 13 residues. For the CDR3, the DNA is TGTGCCAGCAGCTTGAGAGGGAGTACTGAAGCTTTCTTT. Encoded protein: CASSLRGSTEAFF.

The chain combines TRBV4-2 with TRBJ1-5; D gene ambiguous. This CDR3 has 14 amino acids. Germline V gene sequence: CDR1 LGHNA, CDR2 YNFKEQ. V dropped 10 bases and J dropped 6 bases, with 19 bases sitting between them. The CDR3, as DNA: TGTGCCACCCAGCCGCGCGGGGAATTTCAGCCCCAGCATTTT. It specifies CATQPRGEFQPQHF.

The chain has TRBV27 and TRBJ2-7; D perhaps matches TRBD2 (6 bases). Germline V gene lookup returns CDR1 MNHEY and CDR2 SMNVEV (reference sequence). The CDR3 runs to 15 residues. Between the trimmed V and J ends, which lost 6 bases and 2 bases, there was a span of 17 bases. For the CDR3, the DNA is TGTGCCAGCAGATACGGGGGAGAGGGTGCCTACGAGCAGTACTTC. Protein sequence: CASRYGGEGAYEQYF.

This rearrangement joins TRBV7-9 to TRBJ2-3; D may be TRBD1 (6 bases). Trimming shortened V by 5 bases and J by 6 bases, and 6 bases separated the two germline ends. The CDR3 totals 11 residues. CDR1 is SEHNR, CDR2 FQNEAQ, per germline (reference sequence). Here the CDR3 reads CASSQGDTQYF. The DNA of the CDR3 is TGTGCCAGCAGCCAGGGGGATACGCAGTATTTT.

V is TRBV5-1 and J is TRBJ2-1; a weak D match, TRBD2 (6 bases). The germline V and J ends were trimmed by 3 bases and 5 bases, with 12 bases remaining between them. CDR3 length: 14 amino acids. Germline V lookup: CDR1 SGHRS, CDR2 YFSETQ. CDR3 in amino acids: CASSSGLSHNEQFF. As DNA, the CDR3 is TGCGCCAGCAGCTCAGGACTATCCCACAATGAGCAGTTCTTC.

The chain has TRBV6-5 and TRBJ2-2, with TRBD1 as a possible D gene (6 bases). Germline V gene sequence: CDR1 MNHEY, CDR2 SVGAGI. V dropped 2 bases and J dropped 4 bases, with 11 bases sitting between them. This CDR3 is built from 15 residues. CDR3 residues: CASSYGKGGTGELFF. The CDR3 bases are TGTGCCAGCAGTTACGGGAAAGGGGGCACCGGGGAGCTGTTTTTT.

This sequence joins TRBV6-5 and TRBJ1-3, with D unclear. The germline V and J ends were trimmed by 6 bases and 0 bases, with 12 bases remaining between them. CDR3 length: 15 amino acids. Germline V gene lookup returns CDR1 MNHEY and CDR2 SVGAGI. CDR3 protein: CASSPPTYSGNTIYF. The CDR3 coding sequence is TGTGCCAGCAGCCCCCCCACCTACTCTGGAAACACCATATATTTT.

The chain is built from TRBV6-5 and TRBJ2-5; 10 bases map to TRBD2. The J call may be incorrect, as the DNA end agrees better with TRBJ2-7. This CDR3 comprises 15 residues. Germline V lookup: CDR1 MNHEY, CDR2 SVGAGI. The CDR3 loop is CASRVAGGSSYEQYF. The CDR3 DNA follows: TGTGCCAGCAGGGTAGCGGGGGGCAGCTCCTACGAGCAGTACTTC.

Note on this clone: An end of the junction differs from the germline gene, which may be a read error. The gene calls are TRBV6-1 and TRBJ1-3; TRBD1 aligns across 9 bases. Germline CDR1 reads MNHNS; CDR2 reads SASEGT. The CDR3 totals 15 residues. The CDR3 sequence: CASREAGTGKDTIYF. CDR3 in DNA: TGTGCCAGCAGAGAAGCCGGGACAGGGAAGGACACCATATATTTT.

The V call is TRBV4-1, the J call TRBJ2-5, with a tentative D call TRBD1 (5 bases). Germline V gives CDR1 MGHRA, CDR2 YSYEKL. CDR3 length: 14 residues. V lost 2 bases, J lost 1 base, and 8 bases lay in between. Here the CDR3 reads CASSQPDTQETQYF. The CDR3 DNA reads as TGCGCCAGCAGCCAACCGGACACCCAAGAGACCCAGTACTTC.

The chain carries TRBV28 and TRBJ1-1; perhaps TRBD1 as D (5 bases). The CDR3 is 17 residues long. Trimming left V 3 bases short and J 2 bases short, with 19 bases between. CDR1 and CDR2 (germline): MDHEN, SYDVKM. CDR3 sequence reads: CASSFPLSGDANTEAFF. CDR3 DNA sequence: TGTGCCAGCAGTTTCCCTCTTTCGGGGGACGCTAACACTGAAGCTTTCTTT.

The V and J genes are TRBV6-6 and TRBJ2-1; possible D gene TRBD1, 6 bases. Germline V gives CDR1 MNHNY, CDR2 SVGAGI (reference sequence). The CDR3 length is 14 residues. The V end was cut by 3 bases, the J end by 4 bases, with 10 bases between. The CDR3 sequence is CASSYSQGYNEQFF. As DNA, the CDR3 is TGTGCCAGCAGTTATTCTCAGGGGTACAATGAGCAGTTCTTC.

V usage is TRBV5-1 and J usage is TRBJ2-1, with 9 bases lining up with TRBD2. V shed 4 bases, J shed 5 bases, and the junction held 7 bases outside the gene matches. This CDR3 is built from 15 residues. Looked up from germline, CDR1 is SGHRS and CDR2 is YFSETQ. The CDR3 is CASSPLAGSNNEQFF. In DNA form, the CDR3 reads TGCGCCAGCAGCCCGCTAGCGGGGAGCAACAATGAGCAGTTCTTC.

The chain links TRBV5-8 to TRBJ2-1; 9 positions match TRBD2. Per the germline V gene, CDR1 is SGHTS and CDR2 is YDEGEE. With 0 bases clipped from V and 4 bases from J, the junction kept 11 bases outside the gene matches. The CDR3 extends over 18 amino acids. The CDR3 DNA follows: TGTGCCAGCAGCTTGGCCCCCGTCGAGCGGGGGGCTTACAATGAGCAGTTCTTC. Its protein product is CASSLAPVERGAYNEQFF.

The chain couples TRBV5-1 to TRBJ2-5, with 8 bases aligning to TRBD2. From germline, CDR1 is SGHRS and CDR2 YFSETQ. The CDR3 is 13 amino acids. Losses at the gene ends were 3 bases for V and 5 bases for J; bases not matched to a gene: 3. The CDR3 DNA reads as TGCGCCAGCAGCTCATCGGGGGGGGAGACCCAGTACTTC. Amino acids: CASSSSGGETQYF.

The rearrangement joins TRBV5-4 to TRBJ2-1, with 10 bases identical to TRBD2. The CDR3 has 14 amino acids. Germline V lookup: CDR1 SGHNT, CDR2 YYREEE (reference sequence). Unmatched junction bases numbered 2, after V lost 2 bases and J lost 6 bases. The CDR3 DNA reads TGTGCCAGCAGCTTAAGACTAGCGGGCAATGAGCAGTTCTTC. This translates into CASSLRLAGNEQFF.

V usage is TRBV2 and J usage is TRBJ2-3, with TRBD2 identical over 9 bases. The germline gives CDR1 SNHLY, CDR2 FYNNEI. V shed 10 bases, J shed 4 bases, and the junction held 6 bases outside the gene matches. There are 13 residues in the CDR3. The CDR3 here is CAMLAGDADTQYF. CDR3 DNA sequence: TGTGCCATGTTAGCGGGGGACGCAGATACGCAGTATTTT. Together with reference TRBV2 and TRBJ2-3, the CDR3 gives the full variable domain: EPEVTQTPSHQVTQMGQEVILRCVPISNHLYFYWYRQILGQKVEFLVSFYNNEISEKSEIFDDQFSVERPDGSNFTLKIRSTKLEDSAMYFCAMLAGDADTQYFGPGTRLTVL.

The genes are TRBV27 and TRBJ1-2; D may be TRBD1 (6 bases). The CDR3 is made up of 15 amino acids. The V end lost 2 bases, the J end lost 5 bases, and 15 bases lay between the germline ends. CDR1 is MNHEY and CDR2 is SMNVEV in the germline V gene (reference sequence). CDR3 residues: CASSLIGGTGYGYTF. The CDR3 nucleotides read TGTGCCAGCAGTTTAATTGGGGGCACCGGGTATGGCTACACCTTC.

V is TRBV27 and J is TRBJ1-6; 7 positions match TRBD1. The germline CDR1 and CDR2 sequences are MNHEY and SMNVEV (reference sequence). The CDR3 length is 14 residues. Unmatched junction bases numbered 7, after V lost 3 bases and J lost 11 bases. This CDR3 is CASSFKTGATPLHF. CDR3 bases: TGTGCCAGCAGTTTCAAAACAGGGGCCACACCCCTCCACTTT.

The V and J genes are TRBV5-1 and TRBJ1-2; 10 nucleotides agree with TRBD1. V lost 2 bases and J lost 4; bases outside the gene matches: 8. In germline, CDR1 is SGHRS, CDR2 YFSETQ. This CDR3 has 16 amino acids. The CDR3 region is CASSFSGTGVPYGYTF. Here the CDR3 DNA reads TGCGCCAGCAGCTTCTCCGGGACAGGGGTGCCCTATGGCTACACCTTC.

For the CDR3, the DNA is TGTGCCAGCAGCTTAGCCGCAGAGACCCAGTACTTC. Its translation: CASSLAAETQYF. The chain carries TRBV5-5 and TRBJ2-5; D gene uncertain. CDR3 length: 12 residues. The ends were cut back, 2 bases at V and 4 bases at J, with 6 bases in the middle. CDR1 SGHKS and CDR2 YYEKEE come from the germline V gene (reference sequence). The variable domain in full, completed from reference TRBV5-5 and TRBJ2-5, reads DAGVTQSPTHLIKTRGQQVTLRCSPISGHKSVSWYQQVLGQGPQFIFQYYEKEERGRGNFPDRFSARQFPNYSSELNVNALLLGDSALYLCASSLAAETQYFGPGTRLLVL.